The 2 T cell receptor beta chains presented below share a single source sample, sequenced in a study of T cell responses to AZD1222 COVID-19 vaccine. Data came from immunoSEQ multiplex PCR; TCRdb stores just in-frame clones and leaves some out. This sample carries around 170,000 clones, 80% to 95% of them seen once, and the ten largest clones take less than 5.5%. The sequencing used peripheral blood, collected on day 0 of AZD1222 vaccination. The receptor source for this set is an adult in good health.

The rearrangement joins TRBV7-6 to TRBJ2-7; D remains unclear. This CDR3 is built from 11 residues. CDR1 and CDR2 (germline): SGHVS, FNYEAQ. V lost 6 bases and J 3 bases, leaving 6 bases between the germline ends. CDR3 protein: CASSHHYEQYF. The DNA of the CDR3 is TGTGCCAGCAGTCATCACTACGAGCAGTACTTC. Full variable domain (remainder filled in from reference TRBV7-6 and TRBJ2-7): GAGVSQSPRYKVTKRGQDVALRCDPISGHVSLYWYRQALGQGPEFLTYFNYEAQQDKSGLPNDRFSAERPEGSISTLTIQRTEQRDSAMYRCASSHHYEQYFGPGTRLTVT.

The V and J genes are TRBV5-1 and TRBJ2-7; unclear D gene. CDR1 is SGHRS, CDR2 YFSETQ, per germline. Trimming left V 1 base short and J 1 base short, with 12 bases between. CDR3 size: 15 residues. The CDR3 nucleotides read TGCGCCAGCAGCTTGTCGGGTGTATCTTCCTACGAGCAGTACTTC. Its protein is CASSLSGVSSYEQYF.